This TCR beta chain was identified during a study of T-cell reconstitution after alpha-beta-depleted transplantation in children. Unique molecular identifiers were incorporated during preparation of the TCRbeta library. TCRdb processed the PCR reads anew with MiXCR; each CDR3 protein has one entry. This table has about 900,000 distinct CDR3 sequences, about 30% appearing once. The CDR3 is 11 amino acids. CDR1 DFQATT and CDR2 SNEGSKA come from the germline V gene (reference sequence). Trimming shortened V by 5 bases and J by 3 bases, and 8 bases separated the two germline ends. The sequencing here drew on PBMCs, mostly from graft donor cells, taken 360 days after TCRalphabeta/CD19-depleted stem cell transplant. This clonotype originated in a boy in the first two years of life who had a stem cell transplant for SCID, so the T cells may come from the graft donor. The chain has TRBV20-1 and TRBJ2-7; D perhaps matches TRBD1 (5 bases). CDR3 amino acids: CSALQGYEQYF. DNA for the CDR3: TGCAGTGCTCTCCAGGGCTACGAGCAGTACTTC.